The source of this T cell receptor (beta chain) is a study of OX40 agonist ivuxolimab in advanced cancers. Across the whole study: Patients received ivuxolimab, an intravenous treatment, every 2 weeks at 0.01 to 10 mg/kg.

Study-wide results and limits: Relative to CD4+, CD8+ T cells held more expanded clones on average.

Generated by immunoSEQ multiplex PCR, the TCRdb table keeps only in-frame clones and is missing some. The table shows about 40,000 clones, with approximately 85% occurring only once. CDR3 length: 15 residues. Trimming pared 4 bases from V and 1 base from J, leaving 12 bases between. From germline, CDR1 is LGHNA and CDR2 YSLEER. Autoimmune disease history or systemic immunosuppression meant exclusion. About this clone: Antigen: not known.

This sample comprised CD4+ or CD8+ T cells sorted from blood, obtained in a trial of the OX40 agonist ivuxolimab. V and J are TRBV4-3 and TRBJ2-3, with D maybe TRBD2 (6 bases). The TCR comes from an adult with an advanced solid tumor such as melanoma, head and neck, liver or kidney cancer. This CDR3 reads CASSRLLAGTDTQYF. The CDR3, as DNA: TGCGCCAGCAGCCGGCTACTAGCTGGCACAGATACGCAGTATTTT.